A selection of T cell receptor beta chains follows, all from one sample in a study of CD8 T cells in Susac syndrome. One entry per CDR3 protein, called by TCRdb with MiXCR from the immunoSEQ multiplex PCR reads. Of about 250,000 distinct CDR3 sequences listed, 85% to 95% are singletons. Input material: CD4+ T cells from PBMCs. The receptors originated from a human donor with multiple sclerosis. Each CDR3 is given with its conserved first and last residue. A D gene is named only where the DNA matches it firmly. The listing skips clone size in some rows; elsewhere it reads once, few, many or a size class.

j_gene	v_gene	d_gene	abundance	CDR3nt	CDR3aa
TRBJ1-5	TRBV20-1	-	once	TGCAGTGCTAGAGCACAAGGACGGCCCAATCAGCCCCAGCATTTT	CSARAQGRPNQPQHF
TRBJ2-3	TRBV12-3/TRBV12-4	TRBD2	-	TGTGCCAGCAGTTCACGGGGACTAGCGGGAGGTGGAGATACGCAGTATTTT	CASSSRGLAGGGDTQYF
TRBJ1-6	TRBV2	TRBD1	-	TGTGCCAGCGATCGACAGGGGGCGGTGGATTCACCCCTCCACTTT	CASDRQGAVDSPLHF
TRBJ1-1	TRBV12-3/TRBV12-4	-	-	TGTGCCAGCAGTTTAGGCAGGACAAACACTGAAGCTTTCTTT	CASSLGRTNTEAFF
TRBJ2-5	TRBV7-2	-	-	TGTGCCAGCAGCTTAGCGCTGGGCCAAGAGACCCAGTACTTC	CASSLALGQETQYF
TRBJ2-5	TRBV3-1	-	-	TGTGCCAGCAGCCTAAAAGGGGCAGTCCAAGAGACCCAGTACTTC	CASSLKGAVQETQYF
TRBJ2-4	TRBV12-3/TRBV12-4	-	-	TGTGCCAGCAGTTTAGCGGGAGGAGGGATACAGGACATTCAGTACTTC	CASSLAGGGIQDIQYF
TRBJ1-4	TRBV3-1	TRBD1	-	TGTGCCAGCAGCCATACGGGACAGGGAGGGGAAAAACTGTTTTTT	CASSHTGQGGEKLFF
TRBJ1-5	TRBV30	-	-	TGTGCCTGGAGTGAGGGGCATGACAATCAGCCCCAGCATTTT	CAWSEGHDNQPQHF
TRBJ2-1	TRBV12-3/TRBV12-4	-	-	TGTGCCAGCGGACGCGTCGGGAACAATGAGCAGTTCTTC	CASGRVGNNEQFF
TRBJ2-3	TRBV7-3	-	-	TGTGCCAGCAGCTTACGTCCAGCAGATACGCAGTATTTT	CASSLRPADTQYF
TRBJ1-1	TRBV20-1	-	-	TGCAGTGCTAGAGATGCGGGGGCAGACCATATGAACACTGAAGCTTTCTTT	CSARDAGADHMNTEAFF
TRBJ1-2	TRBV3-1	TRBD1	once	TGTGCCAGCAGCCCCTGGGACAGGGGGCGAGGCTACACCTTC	CASSPWDRGRGYTF
TRBJ1-3	TRBV29-1	TRBD1	-	TGCAGCGTTGTCCCACAGGGGTCCGGAAACACCATATATTTT	CSVVPQGSGNTIYF